Described below is a single TCR beta chain sequence and its context. Which antigen it targets is not known. The input lacks base qualities; no much larger clone sits a single base away. The data derive from a study of T cell changes during pregnancy in multiple sclerosis (dated by TCRdb to the late 2010s). About the study as a whole: The study looked at changes in the T cell repertoire across pregnancy in women with multiple sclerosis.

CDR1 is given as KGHSH and CDR2 as LQKENI, both from the germline V gene. V loses 3 bases, J loses 5 bases, and the germline ends lie 5 bases apart. Its CDR3 holds 12 amino acids, cysteine through phenylalanine. The DNA shown is the 36-base CDR3, in frame from base 1. Libraries came from the immunoSEQ multiplex PCR assay. Entries here come from immuneACCESS through TCRdb and include only in-frame sequences with V and J called. Some clones fail to appear in such tables; in the studies checked, an unresolved V gene covers under half of the shortfall, and the cause of the remainder is unknown. The sample table records 65,000 to 85,000 clones; 85% to 95% of these occur just once. The biggest ten clones account for roughly 0.14% of the sample.

The source of this sequence is a female donor with multiple sclerosis, enrolled in a pregnancy study. The sequenced sample was CD4+ T cells from peripheral blood mononuclear cells, obtained after pregnancy. The V and J genes are TRBV18 and TRBJ2-1, and TRBD2 may be the D gene, going by 5 matching bases. The CDR3 sequence is CASSPTNNEQFF. The bases are TGTGCCAGCTCACCGACTAACAATGAGCAGTTCTTC.